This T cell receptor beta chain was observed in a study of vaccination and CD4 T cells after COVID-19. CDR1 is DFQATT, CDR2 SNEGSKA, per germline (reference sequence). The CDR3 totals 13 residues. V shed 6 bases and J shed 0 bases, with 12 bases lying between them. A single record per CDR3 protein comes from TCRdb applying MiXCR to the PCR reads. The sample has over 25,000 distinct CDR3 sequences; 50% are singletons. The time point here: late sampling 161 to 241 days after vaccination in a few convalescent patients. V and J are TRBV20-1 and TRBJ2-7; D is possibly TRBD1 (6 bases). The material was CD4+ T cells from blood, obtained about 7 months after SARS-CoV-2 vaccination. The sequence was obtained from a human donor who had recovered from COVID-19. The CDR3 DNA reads TGCAGTGCACCCGACAGGAGCTCCTACGAGCAGTACTTC. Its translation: CSAPDRSSYEQYF.